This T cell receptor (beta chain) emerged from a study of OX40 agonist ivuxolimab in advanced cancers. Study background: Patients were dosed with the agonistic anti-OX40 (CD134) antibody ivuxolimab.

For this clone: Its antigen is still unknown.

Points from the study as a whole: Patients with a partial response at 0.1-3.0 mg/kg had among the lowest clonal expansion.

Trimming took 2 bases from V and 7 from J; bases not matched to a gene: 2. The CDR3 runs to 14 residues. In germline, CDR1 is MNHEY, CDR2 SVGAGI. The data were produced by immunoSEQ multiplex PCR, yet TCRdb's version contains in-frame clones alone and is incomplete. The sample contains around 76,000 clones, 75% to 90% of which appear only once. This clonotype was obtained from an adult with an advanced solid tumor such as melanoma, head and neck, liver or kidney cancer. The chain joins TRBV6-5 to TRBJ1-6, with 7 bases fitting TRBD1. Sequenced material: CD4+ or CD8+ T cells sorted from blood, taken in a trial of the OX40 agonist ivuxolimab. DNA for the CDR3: TGTGCCAGCAGTTACAGGGGGCCCAATTCACCCCTCCACTTT. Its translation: CASSYRGPNSPLHF.